The 28 T cell receptor beta chains below were found in one sample sequenced in a study of cytomegalovirus exposure and HLA in healthy donors. This PCR relied on a set of 60 Vbeta primers and 13 Jbeta primers. Measured with immunoSEQ multiplex PCR; TCRdb has only the in-frame clones, and not every one. Of under 200,000 clones listed, about 75% were seen once; the top ten hold around an eighth. The sequenced material came from PBMCs. The receptors come from a man aged 50-60 years in good health and CMV-seropositive.

Of note for this clone: Other DNA sequences in the same sample also yield this CDR3. The DNA of the CDR3 is TGTGCCAGCTCACCGACAGAGAACTATGGCTACACCTTC. Protein product: CASSPTENYGYTF. The chain couples TRBV18 to TRBJ1-2; D is possibly TRBD1 (5 bases). This CDR3 is built from 13 residues. Per the germline V gene, CDR1 is KGHSH and CDR2 is LQKENI. Trimming removed 3 bases at V and 2 bases at J, with 7 bases between.

CDR3 protein: CASSEAQGLGAFF. CDR3 nucleotide sequence: TGTGCCAGCAGTGAAGCGCAGGGCTTAGGAGCTTTCTTT. The chain has TRBV6-1 and TRBJ1-1; TRBD1 might be the D (5 bases). The V gene lost 0 bases and the J gene lost 10 bases, with 12 bases spanning the gap. Germline CDR1 MNHNS, CDR2 SASEGT. This CDR3 comprises 13 residues.

V is TRBV11-2 and J is TRBJ2-5; 8 bases line up with TRBD1. V gave up 1 base and J gave up 9 bases; unmatched junction bases: 16. From germline, CDR1 is SGHAT and CDR2 FQNNGV. The CDR3 is made up of 17 amino acids. CDR3 nucleotide sequence: TGTGCCAGCAGCTTAGGTTGGGCAGGGGGCGGAGGACAGGCCCAGTACTTC. It specifies CASSLGWAGGGGQAQYF.

The chain uses TRBV11-2 and TRBJ2-7; 9 bases match TRBD1. Trimming at V came to 5 bases and at J to 3 bases, leaving 5 bases not matched to a gene. The CDR3 length is 14 residues. CDR1 and CDR2 from the germline V gene are SGHAT and FQNNGV. The CDR3 region is CASSLGTGFYEQYV. The CDR3 DNA reads TGTGCCAGCAGCCTCGGGACAGGGTTCTACGAGCAGTACGTC.

V gene TRBV5-1 combines with J gene TRBJ1-2; D uncertain. The CDR3 loop spans 12 amino acids. Germline V gene sequence: CDR1 SGHRS, CDR2 YFSETQ. V gave up 1 base and J gave up 4 bases, with 5 bases separating them. CDR3 bases: TGCGCCAGCAGCTTGCCGGGCTATGGCTACACCTTC. It yields the protein CASSLPGYGYTF.

The chain is built from TRBV4-1 and TRBJ2-5; D may be TRBD1 (5 bases). The V gene's germline CDR1 is MGHRA and CDR2 YSYEKL. Trimming took off 1 base at V and 5 bases at J, with 14 bases between the two ends. The CDR3 is 15 residues long. In DNA, the CDR3 is TGCGCCAGCAGCCAAGGCCCAGGGCTTGGGGAGACCCAGTACTTC. It specifies CASSQGPGLGETQYF.

The chain combines TRBV7-9 with TRBJ2-7; TRBD1 is a possible D gene (6 bases). CDR1 is SEHNR, CDR2 FQNEAQ, per germline (reference sequence). Trimming pared 0 bases from V and 10 bases from J, leaving 10 bases between. The CDR3 is 12 amino acids. DNA for the CDR3: TGTGCCAGCAGCTTAGCACAGGGAGAACAGTACTTC. It specifies CASSLAQGEQYF.

V usage is TRBV5-4 and J usage is TRBJ2-5; 8 bases are shared with TRBD2. Trimming removed 3 bases from V and 5 bases from J; junction bases left unmatched: 6. Germline V CDR1 and CDR2: SGHNT, YYREEE (reference sequence). This CDR3 is 14 amino acids long. The CDR3 reads CASSSRLARETQYF. For the CDR3, the DNA is TGTGCCAGCAGCTCCCGACTAGCGCGTGAGACCCAGTACTTC.

As regards this clone: Within the sample, other DNA sequences also encode this same CDR3. The chain recombines TRBV11-3 with TRBJ2-1, with 9 bases that match TRBD2. The V and J ends lost 0 bases and 5 bases, in that order; junction bases with no gene match: 5. In germline, CDR1 is SGHNT, CDR2 YENEEA. CDR3 length: 16 residues. The CDR3: CASSLDGRGGDNEQFF. In nucleotides, the CDR3 is TGTGCCAGCAGCTTAGATGGGCGGGGGGGCGACAATGAGCAGTTCTTC.

The chain recombines TRBV6-7 with TRBJ2-3, with 12 bases aligning to TRBD2. TRBV6-7 is treated as an ORF (open reading frame) with a function not yet certain. Trimming took 0 bases from V and 5 from J; bases not matched to a gene: 3. The CDR3 covers 16 residues. CDR3 sequence (DNA): TGTGCCAGCAGTTACTCGAAGACTAGCGGGGGAGATACGCAGTATTTT. Translation gives CASSYSKTSGGDTQYF.

This clone came up a few times. This chain links TRBV5-1 with TRBJ1-4; 11 bases match TRBD1. Germline assignment: CDR1 SGHRS and CDR2 YFSETQ. The V gene end was trimmed by 5 bases and the J gene end by 8 bases; junction bases not matched to a gene: 5. There are 14 residues in the CDR3. The CDR3, as DNA: TGCGCCAGCAGAGTGGGACAGGGGGAAGAAAAACTGTTTTTT. As protein: CASRVGQGEEKLFF. The full variable domain, with the rest looked up from reference TRBV5-1 and TRBJ1-4, is KAGVTQTPRYLIKTRGQQVTLSCSPISGHRSVSWYQQTPGQGLQFLFEYFSETQRNKGNFPGRFSGRQFSNSRSEMNVSTLELGDSALYLCASRVGQGEEKLFFGSGTQLSVL.

This clone was seen only a few times. The gene calls are TRBV7-9 and TRBJ1-3; 10 bases match TRBD1. Germline lookup yields CDR1 SEHNR and CDR2 FQNEAQ (reference sequence). The J segment lost 3 bases and the V segment lost 5 bases, leaving 4 bases of the junction unmatched. The CDR3 spans 15 residues. CDR3 sequence: CASSRGTGDGNTIYF. CDR3 DNA: TGTGCCAGCAGCAGGGGGACAGGGGATGGAAACACCATATATTTT.

V usage is TRBV4-1 and J usage is TRBJ2-2; 11 nucleotides line up with TRBD2. The germline V gene has CDR1 MGHRA and CDR2 YSYEKL. The CDR3 consists of 19 residues. J was trimmed by 0 bases and V by 2 bases; bases with no gene match: 8. CDR3 amino acids: CASSQTTLAGGTNTGELFF. DNA for the CDR3: TGCGCCAGCAGCCAAACGACGTTAGCGGGGGGGACGAACACCGGGGAGCTGTTTTTT.

The rearrangement uses TRBV4-3 and TRBJ1-6, with TRBD1 matching over 8 bases. The J segment lost 13 bases and the V segment lost 0 bases, leaving 17 bases of the junction unmatched. Germline loops: CDR1 LGHNA, CDR2 YSLEER. There are 18 residues in the CDR3. The CDR3 nucleotides read TGCGCCAGCAGCCAAGATATGGGAGACAGGGGCTGGGGGGGGCCCCTCCACTTT. Amino acids: CASSQDMGDRGWGGPLHF.

V gene TRBV6-1 combines with J gene TRBJ1-5; D is undetermined. Germline V CDR1 and CDR2: MNHNS, SASEGT. This CDR3 spans 13 amino acids. The V and J ends lost 4 bases and 5 bases respectively, with 9 bases between them. CDR3 amino acids: CASSAEGDQPQHF. The CDR3 DNA follows: TGTGCCAGCAGTGCTGAGGGAGATCAGCCCCAGCATTTT.

V is TRBV7-9 and J is TRBJ1-1; TRBD1 matches 8 bases. There are 19 residues in the CDR3. Germline V gene lookup returns CDR1 SEHNR and CDR2 FQNEAQ (reference sequence). Trimming at V came to 2 bases and at J to 1 base, leaving 15 bases not matched to a gene. CDR3 in amino acids: CASSLRYHSRGTGNTEAFF. Written as DNA, the CDR3 is TGTGCCAGCAGCTTACGCTATCATAGCCGAGGGACAGGGAACACTGAAGCTTTCTTT.

This clone was observed a few times. This sequence joins TRBV28 and TRBJ2-7; D unresolved. The germline V gene encodes CDR1 MDHEN and CDR2 SYDVKM. The germline V and J ends were trimmed by 5 bases and 3 bases, with 8 bases remaining between them. The CDR3 spans 12 residues. CDR3 in DNA: TGTGCCAGCAGTCCTAGTTACTACGAGCAGTACGTC. Encoded protein: CASSPSYYEQYV.

The rearrangement uses TRBV2 and TRBJ2-1; D is possibly TRBD2 (6 bases). This CDR3 comprises 14 residues. Germline V gives CDR1 SNHLY, CDR2 FYNNEI. Trimming pared 10 bases from V and 4 bases from J, leaving 17 bases between. The CDR3 DNA reads TGTGCCAACGCACGGGACTCACTTTACAATGAGCAGTTCTTC. Its translation is CANARDSLYNEQFF.

This sequence joins TRBV5-6 and TRBJ2-6; D is perhaps TRBD2 (5 bases). In germline, CDR1 is SGHDT, CDR2 YYEEEE. Trimming took 2 bases from V and 0 from J, leaving 9 bases between them. The CDR3 sequence is 16 residues long. DNA for the CDR3: TGTGCCAGCAGCTTCGAGGGTACCTCTGGGGCCAACGTCCTGACTTTC. This sequence encodes CASSFEGTSGANVLTF.

This sequence joins TRBV4-2 and TRBJ2-1, with 8 bases aligning to TRBD1. The CDR3 is made up of 15 amino acids. The germline V gene encodes CDR1 LGHNA and CDR2 YNFKEQ. The junction had 2 bases not matched to a gene; V was cut back by 1 base and J by 3 bases. The CDR3 sequence is CASSQAGGVYNEQFF. In DNA form, the CDR3 reads TGTGCCAGCAGCCAAGCAGGGGGCGTCTACAATGAGCAGTTCTTC.

This clone has a handful of counts. The gene calls are TRBV15 and TRBJ1-2, with D hard to call. Trimming stripped 1 base from V and 6 bases from J, with 6 bases between. There are 12 residues in the CDR3. Germline lookup yields CDR1 LNHNV and CDR2 YYDKDF (reference sequence). CDR3 in DNA: TGTGCCACCAGCAGAGGCGAGCATGGCTACACCTTC. It codes for CATSRGEHGYTF.

The gene calls are TRBV7-8 and TRBJ1-3; 10 bases fit TRBD1. The CDR3 has 17 amino acids. Germline values: CDR1 SGHVS, CDR2 FQNEAQ. The V and J ends lost 6 bases and 0 bases, in that order; junction bases with no gene match: 8. The CDR3: CASSPVTGGRSGNTIYF. The CDR3 DNA follows: TGTGCCAGCAGTCCTGTGACAGGGGGCCGCTCTGGAAACACCATATATTTT.

This clone was seen only a few times. This sequence joins TRBV6-5 and TRBJ1-1; no definite D call. The V end lost 5 bases, the J end lost 6 bases, and 16 bases lay between the germline ends. Germline loops: CDR1 MNHEY, CDR2 SVGAGI. This CDR3 has 14 residues. Here the CDR3 reads CASSEILRVAEAFF. CDR3 in DNA: TGTGCCAGCAGTGAAATCCTCCGGGTGGCTGAAGCTTTCTTT.

This clone has a single count. The chain links TRBV27 to TRBJ2-7; 9 bases align to TRBD1. Germline trimming cut 3 bases from V and 1 base from J; bases unmatched to any gene: 1. Germline CDR1 reads MNHEY; CDR2 reads SMNVEV (reference sequence). CDR3 length: 14 residues. The CDR3 spells CASSFGTGSYEQYF. CDR3 nucleotides: TGTGCCAGCAGTTTCGGGACAGGGTCCTACGAGCAGTACTTC.

In this sample, this clone turned up once. The chain recombines TRBV27 with TRBJ1-2; D perhaps matches TRBD1 (6 bases). The germline gives CDR1 MNHEY, CDR2 SMNVEV (reference sequence). The CDR3 is made up of 13 amino acids. The V end was cut by 3 bases, the J end by 6 bases, with 11 bases between. CDR3 protein: CASSLGGLNGYTF. CDR3 DNA sequence: TGTGCCAGCAGTTTGGGGGGGCTCAATGGCTACACCTTC.

This sequence joins TRBV11-2 and TRBJ2-3; 8 bases are shared with TRBD2. The V gene end was trimmed by 3 bases and the J gene end by 1 base; junction bases not matched to a gene: 9. This CDR3 has 17 residues. Germline V gene sequence: CDR1 SGHAT, CDR2 FQNNGV. The CDR3 loop reads CASSFLAGSSGTDTQYF. The CDR3 region has the DNA TGTGCCAGCAGCTTCCTAGCGGGCTCTTCGGGCACAGATACGCAGTATTTT.

The V gene is TRBV18, the J gene TRBJ2-3, with D possibly TRBD2 on 5 matching bases. Between the trimmed V and J ends, which lost 3 bases and 0 bases, there was a span of 7 bases. The length of the CDR3 is 14 residues. Germline V gene lookup returns CDR1 KGHSH and CDR2 LQKENI. The CDR3 sequence: CASSPEGSTDTQYF. CDR3 DNA: TGTGCCAGCTCACCCGAGGGCAGCACAGATACGCAGTATTTT.

The chain uses TRBV6-6 and TRBJ1-1; D unclear. Germline loops: CDR1 MNHNY, CDR2 SVGAGI (reference sequence). Trimming took 6 bases from V and 1 from J, leaving 9 bases between them. This CDR3 comprises 13 residues. The CDR3 sequence is CASSVRGNTEAFF. The CDR3 nucleotides read TGTGCCAGCAGCGTCAGAGGGAACACTGAAGCTTTCTTT.